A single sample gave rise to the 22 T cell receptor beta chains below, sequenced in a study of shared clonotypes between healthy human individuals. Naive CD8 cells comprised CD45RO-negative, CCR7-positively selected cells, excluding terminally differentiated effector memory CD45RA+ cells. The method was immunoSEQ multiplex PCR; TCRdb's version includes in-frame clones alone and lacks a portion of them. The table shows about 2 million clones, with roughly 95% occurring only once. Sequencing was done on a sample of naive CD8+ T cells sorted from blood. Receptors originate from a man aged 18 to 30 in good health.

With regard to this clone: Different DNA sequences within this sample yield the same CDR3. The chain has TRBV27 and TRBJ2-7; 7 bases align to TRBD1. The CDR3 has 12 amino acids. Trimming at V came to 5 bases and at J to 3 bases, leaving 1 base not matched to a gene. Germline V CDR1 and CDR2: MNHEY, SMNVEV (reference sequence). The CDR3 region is CASSRDSYEQYF. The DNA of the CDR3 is TGTGCCAGCAGTCGGGACAGCTACGAGCAGTACTTC.

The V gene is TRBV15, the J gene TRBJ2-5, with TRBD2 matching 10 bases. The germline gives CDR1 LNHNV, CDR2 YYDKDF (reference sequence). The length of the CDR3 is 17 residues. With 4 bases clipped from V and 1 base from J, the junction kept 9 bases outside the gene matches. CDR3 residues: CATSTRNSGRLQETQYF. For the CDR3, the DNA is TGTGCCACCAGCACCAGAAATAGCGGGAGGCTCCAAGAGACCCAGTACTTC. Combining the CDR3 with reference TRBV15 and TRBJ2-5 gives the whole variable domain DAMVIQNPRYQVTQFGKPVTLSCSQTLNHNVMYWYQQKSSQAPKLLFHYYDKDFNNEADTPDNFQSRRPNTSFCFLDIRSPGLGDTAMYLCATSTRNSGRLQETQYFGPGTRLLVL.

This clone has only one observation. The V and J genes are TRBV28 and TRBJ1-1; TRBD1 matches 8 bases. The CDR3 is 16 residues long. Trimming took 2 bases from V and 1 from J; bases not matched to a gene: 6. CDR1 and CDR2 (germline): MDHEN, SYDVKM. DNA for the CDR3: TGTGCCAGCAGTTTAGGCTGGACAGGGAGGAACACTGAAGCTTTCTTT. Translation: CASSLGWTGRNTEAFF.

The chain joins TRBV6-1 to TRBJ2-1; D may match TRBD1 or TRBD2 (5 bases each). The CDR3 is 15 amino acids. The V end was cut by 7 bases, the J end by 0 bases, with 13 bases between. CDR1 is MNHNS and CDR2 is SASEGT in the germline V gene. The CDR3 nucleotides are TGTGCCAGCATGGGACGGCAAAGCTCCTACAATGAGCAGTTCTTC. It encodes CASMGRQSSYNEQFF.

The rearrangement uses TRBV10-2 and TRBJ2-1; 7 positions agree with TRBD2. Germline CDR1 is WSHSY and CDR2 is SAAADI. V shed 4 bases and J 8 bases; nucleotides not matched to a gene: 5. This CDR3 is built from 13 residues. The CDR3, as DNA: TGCGCCAGCAGTGGGCTAGCGGAGGATGAGCAGTTCTTC. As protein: CASSGLAEDEQFF.

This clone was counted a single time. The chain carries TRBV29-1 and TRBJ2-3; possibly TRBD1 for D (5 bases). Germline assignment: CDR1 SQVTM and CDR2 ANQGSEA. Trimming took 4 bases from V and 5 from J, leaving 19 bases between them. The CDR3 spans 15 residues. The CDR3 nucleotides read TGCAGCGTTGTATCAGCGTACGTTCAGGGAGATACGCAGTATTTT. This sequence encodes CSVVSAYVQGDTQYF.

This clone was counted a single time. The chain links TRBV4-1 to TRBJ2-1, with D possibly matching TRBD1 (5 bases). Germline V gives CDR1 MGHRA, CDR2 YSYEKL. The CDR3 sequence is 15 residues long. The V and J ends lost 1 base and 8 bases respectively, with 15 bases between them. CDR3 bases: TGCGCCAGCAGCCAAGGCGCTGGGGTACAGGATGAGCAGTTCTTC. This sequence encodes CASSQGAGVQDEQFF.

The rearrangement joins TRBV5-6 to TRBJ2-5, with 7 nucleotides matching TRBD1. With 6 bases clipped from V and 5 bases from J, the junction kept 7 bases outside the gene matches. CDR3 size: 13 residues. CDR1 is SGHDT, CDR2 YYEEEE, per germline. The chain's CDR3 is CASNPTGSETQYF. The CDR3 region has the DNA TGTGCCAGCAACCCGACAGGGTCGGAGACCCAGTACTTC.

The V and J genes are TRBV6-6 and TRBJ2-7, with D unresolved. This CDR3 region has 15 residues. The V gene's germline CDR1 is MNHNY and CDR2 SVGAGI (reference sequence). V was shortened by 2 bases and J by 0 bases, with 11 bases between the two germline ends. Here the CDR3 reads CASSYGLGLSYEQYF. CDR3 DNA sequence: TGTGCCAGCAGTTACGGGCTGGGTCTCTCCTACGAGCAGTACTTC.

The CDR3 DNA sequence: TGCGCCAGCAGCTTGACCCTGGGGACTGGGGCCAACGTCCTGACTTTC. It is translated as CASSLTLGTGANVLTF. The chain uses TRBV5-1 and TRBJ2-6; D unclear. The length of the CDR3 is 16 residues. Germline V lookup: CDR1 SGHRS, CDR2 YFSETQ. V lost 1 base, J lost 2 bases, and 10 bases lay in between.

CDR3 sequence (DNA): TGTGCCAGCAGGCTAAACCACAGGGAGGACCGGTACCAAGAGACCCAGTACTTC. Protein: CASRLNHREDRYQETQYF. The chain combines TRBV5-5 with TRBJ2-5, with D perhaps TRBD1 or TRBD2 (6 bases each). V was pared by 5 bases and J by 0 bases, with 23 bases between. Germline loops: CDR1 SGHKS, CDR2 YYEKEE (reference sequence). The CDR3 contains 18 residues. Full variable domain (remainder filled in from reference TRBV5-5 and TRBJ2-5): DAGVTQSPTHLIKTRGQQVTLRCSPISGHKSVSWYQQVLGQGPQFIFQYYEKEERGRGNFPDRFSARQFPNYSSELNVNALLLGDSALYLCASRLNHREDRYQETQYFGPGTRLLVL.

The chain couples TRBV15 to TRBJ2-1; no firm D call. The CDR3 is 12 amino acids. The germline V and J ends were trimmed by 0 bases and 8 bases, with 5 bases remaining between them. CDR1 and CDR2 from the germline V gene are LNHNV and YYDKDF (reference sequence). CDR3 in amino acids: CATSRDRDEQFF. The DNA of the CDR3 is TGTGCCACCAGCAGAGATAGGGATGAGCAGTTCTTC.

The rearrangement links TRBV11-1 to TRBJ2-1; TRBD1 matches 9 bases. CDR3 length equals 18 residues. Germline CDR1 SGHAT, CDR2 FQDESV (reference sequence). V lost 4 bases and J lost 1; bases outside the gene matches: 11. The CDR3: CASSSRPVGTGSYNEQFF. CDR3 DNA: TGTGCCAGCAGCTCCCGGCCCGTCGGGACAGGGTCCTACAATGAGCAGTTCTTC. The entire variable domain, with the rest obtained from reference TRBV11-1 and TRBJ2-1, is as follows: EAEVAQSPRYKITEKSQAVAFWCDPISGHATLYWYRQILGQGPELLVQFQDESVVDDSQLPKDRFSAERLKGVDSTLKIQPAELGDSAMYLCASSSRPVGTGSYNEQFFGPGTRLTVL.

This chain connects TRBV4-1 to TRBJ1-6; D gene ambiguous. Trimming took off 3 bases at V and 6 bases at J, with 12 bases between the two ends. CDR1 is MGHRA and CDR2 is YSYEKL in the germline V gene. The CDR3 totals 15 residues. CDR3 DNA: TGCGCCAGCAGCCAGGCCCCCCCTCCTAATTCACCCCTCCACTTT. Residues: CASSQAPPPNSPLHF.

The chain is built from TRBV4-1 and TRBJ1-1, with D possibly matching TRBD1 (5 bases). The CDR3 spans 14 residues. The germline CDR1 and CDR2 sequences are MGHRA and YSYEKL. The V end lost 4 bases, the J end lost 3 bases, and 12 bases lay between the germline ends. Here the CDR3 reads CASSLRGLHTEAFF. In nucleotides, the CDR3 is TGCGCCAGCAGCCTTAGGGGTTTGCACACTGAAGCTTTCTTT.

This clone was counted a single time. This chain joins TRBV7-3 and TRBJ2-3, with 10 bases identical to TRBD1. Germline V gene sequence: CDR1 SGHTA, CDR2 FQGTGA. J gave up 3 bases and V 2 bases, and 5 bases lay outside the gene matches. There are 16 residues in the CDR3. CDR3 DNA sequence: TGTGCCAGCAGCTTATCGACAGGGGGCAGGACAGATACGCAGTATTTT. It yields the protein CASSLSTGGRTDTQYF.

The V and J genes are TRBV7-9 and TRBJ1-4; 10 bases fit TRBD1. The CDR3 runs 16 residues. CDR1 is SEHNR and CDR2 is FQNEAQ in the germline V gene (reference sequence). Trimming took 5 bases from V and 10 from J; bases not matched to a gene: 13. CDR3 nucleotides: TGTGCCAGCAGCCCCCCCTCCGGGACAGGGGTCGGAAAACTGTTTTTT. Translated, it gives CASSPPSGTGVGKLFF.

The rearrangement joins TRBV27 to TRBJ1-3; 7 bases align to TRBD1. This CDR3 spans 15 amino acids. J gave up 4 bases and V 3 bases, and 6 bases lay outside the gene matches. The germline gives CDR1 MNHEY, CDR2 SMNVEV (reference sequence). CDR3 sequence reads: CASSFSGGGGNTIYF. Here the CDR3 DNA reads TGTGCCAGCAGTTTCTCGGGAGGGGGCGGAAACACCATATATTTT.

CDR3 coding DNA: TGTGCCAGCAGTCCCCGACAGGCAACTTCGGACGAGCAGTACTTC. This gives the protein CASSPRQATSDEQYF. The chain uses TRBV27 and TRBJ2-7, with D perhaps matching TRBD1 (6 bases). Trimming left V 5 bases short and J 5 bases short, with 19 bases between. The CDR3 consists of 15 residues. Germline V gives CDR1 MNHEY, CDR2 SMNVEV (reference sequence).

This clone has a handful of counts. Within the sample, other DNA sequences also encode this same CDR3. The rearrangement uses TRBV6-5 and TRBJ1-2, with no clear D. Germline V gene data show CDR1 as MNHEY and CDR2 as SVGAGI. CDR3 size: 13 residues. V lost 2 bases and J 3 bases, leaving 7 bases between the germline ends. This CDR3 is CASSYGSDYGYTF. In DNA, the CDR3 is TGTGCCAGCAGTTACGGGAGCGACTATGGCTACACCTTC.

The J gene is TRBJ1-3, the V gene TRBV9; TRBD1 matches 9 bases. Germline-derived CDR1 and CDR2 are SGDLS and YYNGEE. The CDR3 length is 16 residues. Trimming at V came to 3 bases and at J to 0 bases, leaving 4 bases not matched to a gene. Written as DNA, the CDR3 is TGTGCCAGCAGCGCGGGACAGGGTCTCTCTGGAAACACCATATATTTT. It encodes CASSAGQGLSGNTIYF.

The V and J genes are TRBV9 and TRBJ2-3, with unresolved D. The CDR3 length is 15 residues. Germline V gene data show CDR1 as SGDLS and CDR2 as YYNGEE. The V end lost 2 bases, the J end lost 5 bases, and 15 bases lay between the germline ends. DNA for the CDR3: TGTGCCAGCAGCGTCGATGGGGTAGTCGTAGATACGCAGTATTTT. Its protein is CASSVDGVVVDTQYF.